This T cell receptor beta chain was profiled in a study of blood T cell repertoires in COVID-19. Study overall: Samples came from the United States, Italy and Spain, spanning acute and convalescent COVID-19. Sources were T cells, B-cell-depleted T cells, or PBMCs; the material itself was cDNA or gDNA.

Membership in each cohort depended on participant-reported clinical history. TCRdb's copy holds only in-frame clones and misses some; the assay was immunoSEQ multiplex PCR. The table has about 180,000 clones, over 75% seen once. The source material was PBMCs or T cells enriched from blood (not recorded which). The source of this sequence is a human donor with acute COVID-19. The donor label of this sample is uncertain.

CDR3 loop: CASSFSSGTRSYEQYF. The CDR3 DNA reads TGTGCCAGCAGTTTTTCTTCCGGGACTAGGTCCTACGAGCAGTACTTC. V is TRBV27 and J is TRBJ2-7; 8 bases fit TRBD2. V was clipped by 3 bases and J by 1 base; unmatched bases: 8. This CDR3 contains 16 residues. Germline-derived CDR1 and CDR2 are MNHEY and SMNVEV (reference sequence).